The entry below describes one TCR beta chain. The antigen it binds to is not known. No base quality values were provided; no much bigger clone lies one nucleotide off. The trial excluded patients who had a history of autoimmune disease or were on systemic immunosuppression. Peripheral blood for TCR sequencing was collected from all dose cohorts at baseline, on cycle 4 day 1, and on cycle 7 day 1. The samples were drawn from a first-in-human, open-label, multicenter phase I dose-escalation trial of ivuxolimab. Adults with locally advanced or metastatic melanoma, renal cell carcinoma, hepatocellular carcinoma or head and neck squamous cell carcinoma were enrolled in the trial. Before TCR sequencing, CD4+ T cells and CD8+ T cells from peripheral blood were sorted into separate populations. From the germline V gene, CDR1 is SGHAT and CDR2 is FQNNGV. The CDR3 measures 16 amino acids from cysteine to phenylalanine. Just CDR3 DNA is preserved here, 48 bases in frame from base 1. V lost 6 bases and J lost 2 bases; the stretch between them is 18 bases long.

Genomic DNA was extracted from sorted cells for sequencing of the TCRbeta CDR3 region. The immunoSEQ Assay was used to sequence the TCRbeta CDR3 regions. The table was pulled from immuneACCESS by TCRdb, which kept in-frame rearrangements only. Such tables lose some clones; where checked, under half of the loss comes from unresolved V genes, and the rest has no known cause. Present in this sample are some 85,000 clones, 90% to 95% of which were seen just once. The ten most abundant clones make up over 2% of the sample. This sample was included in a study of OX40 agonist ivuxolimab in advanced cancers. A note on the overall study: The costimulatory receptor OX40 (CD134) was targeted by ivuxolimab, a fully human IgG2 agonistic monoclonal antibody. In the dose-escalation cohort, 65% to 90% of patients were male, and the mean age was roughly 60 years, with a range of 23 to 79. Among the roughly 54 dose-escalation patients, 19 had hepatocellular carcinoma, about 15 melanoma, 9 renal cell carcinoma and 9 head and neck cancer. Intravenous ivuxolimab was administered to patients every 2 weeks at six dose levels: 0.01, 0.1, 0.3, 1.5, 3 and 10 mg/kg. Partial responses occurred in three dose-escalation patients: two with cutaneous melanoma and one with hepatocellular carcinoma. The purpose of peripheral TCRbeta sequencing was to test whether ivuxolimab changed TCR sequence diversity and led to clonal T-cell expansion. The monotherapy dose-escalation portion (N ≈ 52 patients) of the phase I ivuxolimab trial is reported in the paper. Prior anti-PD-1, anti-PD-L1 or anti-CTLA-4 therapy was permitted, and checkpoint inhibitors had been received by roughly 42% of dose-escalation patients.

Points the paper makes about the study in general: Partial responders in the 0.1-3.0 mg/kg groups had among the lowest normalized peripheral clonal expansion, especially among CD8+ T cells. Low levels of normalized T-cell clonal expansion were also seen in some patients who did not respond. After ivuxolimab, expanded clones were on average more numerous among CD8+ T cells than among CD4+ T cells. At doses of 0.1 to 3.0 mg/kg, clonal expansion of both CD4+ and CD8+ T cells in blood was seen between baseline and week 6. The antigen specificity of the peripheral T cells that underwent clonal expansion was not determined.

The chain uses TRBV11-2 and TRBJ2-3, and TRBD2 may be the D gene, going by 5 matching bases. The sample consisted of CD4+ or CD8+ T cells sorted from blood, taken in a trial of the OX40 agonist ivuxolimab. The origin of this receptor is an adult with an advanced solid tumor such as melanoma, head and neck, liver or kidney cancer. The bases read TGTGCCAGCAGTTCAATCTCGGGAAGGTACACAGATACGCAGTATTTT. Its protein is CASSSISGRYTDTQYF. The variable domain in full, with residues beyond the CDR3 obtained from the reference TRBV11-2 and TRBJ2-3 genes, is EAGVAQSPRYKIIEKRQSVAFWCNPISGHATLYWYQQILGQGPKLLIQFQNNGVVDDSQLPKDRFSAERLKGVDSTLKIQPAKLEDSAVYLCASSSISGRYTDTQYFGPGTRLTVL.